This T cell receptor (beta chain) originates from a study of response to subunit inactivated influenza vaccine. V shed 0 bases and J 13 bases; nucleotides not matched to a gene: 8. The CDR3 length is 14 residues. Germline CDR1 and CDR2: SGHDN and FVKESK. TCRdb re-called the RT-PCR reads with MiXCR, one entry per CDR3 protein. The sample shows 150,000 to 200,000 distinct CDR3 sequences, about a tenth of them seen only once. The sequence was collected from a man aged 50 to 59 who received an inactivated influenza vaccine. The chain employs TRBV14 and TRBJ2-2, with TRBD2 matching 7 bases. This sample comprised non-naive T cells sorted from PBMCs, obtained more than 35 days after vaccination. The CDR3, as DNA: TGTGCCAGCAGCCAAGATTTGGCGGGACTAAGGCTGTTTTTT. Residues: CASSQDLAGLRLFF.